Shown below are 26 T cell receptor beta chains from a single sample sequenced in a study of blood T cell repertoires in COVID-19 (dated by TCRdb to 2018 to 2020). Preparation of the library involved the immunoSEQ multiplex PCR assay. The source is immuneACCESS, and TCRdb retained only in-frame sequences with V and J called. Part of the clones is not carried over; for the studies checked, unresolved V genes explain less than half of this, and the remainder is unexplained. This sample is represented by approximately 270,000 clones; 75% to 90% of them were singletons. The ten largest clones represent around 0.8% of the sample. Specimen: peripheral blood. The receptors here all came from a man younger than 45 with acute or convalescent COVID-19.

The chain is built from TRBV5-6 and TRBJ2-5; TRBD2 might be the D (5 bases). Germline lookup yields CDR1 SGHDT and CDR2 YYEEEE. CDR3 length equals 16 residues. Trimming removed 0 bases at V and 5 bases at J, with 17 bases between. The CDR3 DNA reads as TGTGCCAGCAGCTTGGTAGCAGGAAGCGGCCGGGAGACCCAGTACTTC. Amino acid sequence: CASSLVAGSGRETQYF.

The rearrangement links TRBV2 to TRBJ2-6, with 9 bases identical to TRBD1. The CDR3 is 16 amino acids. Germline assignment: CDR1 SNHLY and CDR2 FYNNEI. Trimming cost V 8 bases and J 0 bases; bases outside gene matches: 5. The CDR3 DNA reads as TGTGCCAGCTCGGGACAGGGTACCTCTGGGGCCAACGTCCTGACTTTC. This sequence encodes CASSGQGTSGANVLTF.

This clone has only one observation. This chain uses TRBV18 with TRBJ2-3; 12 bases are a match to TRBD2. Trimming cost V 6 bases and J 7 bases; bases outside gene matches: 8. Germline CDR1 KGHSH, CDR2 LQKENI. This CDR3 spans 15 amino acids. CDR3 in DNA: TGTGCCAGCTCCTGGACTAGCGGGGAACTCAATACGCAGTATTTT. Translating it yields CASSWTSGELNTQYF.

The V and J genes are TRBV15 and TRBJ1-1; 8 positions match TRBD1. The V segment lost 2 bases and the J segment 6 bases; nucleotides outside the gene matches: 2. The CDR3 has 13 amino acids. Germline CDR1 reads LNHNV; CDR2 reads YYDKDF (reference sequence). For the CDR3, the DNA is TGTGCCACCAGCAGACAGGGGGCGGCTGAAGCTTTCTTT. Protein: CATSRQGAAEAFF.

The chain employs TRBV7-2 and TRBJ1-2; possible D gene TRBD1, 6 bases. CDR1 SGHTA and CDR2 FQGNSA come from the germline V gene. The CDR3 loop spans 13 amino acids. Trimming pared 3 bases from V and 6 bases from J, leaving 11 bases between. The CDR3: CASSFTGRDGYTF. DNA for the CDR3: TGTGCCAGCAGCTTTACAGGGCGGGATGGCTACACCTTC.

The rearrangement uses TRBV6-5 and TRBJ2-3; D possibly corresponds to TRBD2 (5 bases). V shed 4 bases and J shed 0 bases, with 14 bases lying between them. This CDR3 comprises 16 residues. Per the germline V gene, CDR1 is MNHEY and CDR2 is SVGAGI. The CDR3 nucleotides read TGTGCCAGCAGTTTCTCGAGGGTGTCTAGCACAGATACGCAGTATTTT. This gives the protein CASSFSRVSSTDTQYF.

The chain has TRBV11-2 and TRBJ1-6; TRBD1 matches 7 bases. V lost 7 bases, J lost 10 bases, and 10 bases stayed unmatched. CDR3 length: 14 residues. The germline V gene encodes CDR1 SGHAT and CDR2 FQNNGV. CDR3 region: CASTPGQGGSPLHF. The CDR3 nucleotides are TGTGCCAGCACCCCGGGCCAGGGGGGATCACCCCTCCACTTT.

This clone has just one count. The gene calls are TRBV5-4 and TRBJ2-3, with TRBD1 matching 10 bases. J lost 2 bases, V lost 0 bases, and 6 bases had no gene match. CDR1 SGHNT and CDR2 YYREEE come from the germline V gene (reference sequence). The CDR3 runs 17 residues. CDR3 region: CASSLGQGAPSTDTQYF. DNA for the CDR3: TGTGCCAGCAGCTTGGGACAGGGGGCTCCCTCCACAGATACGCAGTATTTT.

The V and J genes are TRBV10-3 and TRBJ1-5; perhaps TRBD1 as D (6 bases). V gave up 6 bases and J gave up 5 bases, with 8 bases separating them. The germline gives CDR1 ENHRY, CDR2 SYGVKD. CDR3 size: 12 residues. The CDR3 region has the DNA TGTGCCATCAGCCCAGGGGATCAGCCCCAGCATTTT. This translates into CAISPGDQPQHF.

The chain is built from TRBV5-6 and TRBJ2-7, with D possibly being TRBD2 (7 bases). Per germline, CDR1 SGHDT and CDR2 YYEEEE. V gave up 2 bases and J gave up 3 bases, with 21 bases separating them. The CDR3 is 17 amino acids. The CDR3 DNA reads TGTGCCAGCAGCTTTACACCCCTACAGGGACTAAACTACGAGCAGTACTTC. Translating it yields CASSFTPLQGLNYEQYF.

The chain has TRBV5-4 and TRBJ2-7; D is possibly TRBD1 (6 bases). Looked up from germline, CDR1 is SGHNT and CDR2 is YYREEE (reference sequence). The V and J ends lost 2 bases and 5 bases respectively, with 14 bases between them. The CDR3 is 14 amino acids. CDR3: CASSLQGPGNEQYF. The CDR3 bases are TGTGCCAGCAGCTTACAGGGCCCGGGGAACGAGCAGTACTTC.

The V call is TRBV29-1, the J call TRBJ1-2; 9 bases are a match to TRBD1. CDR1 and CDR2 (germline): SQVTM, ANQGSEA. Germline trimming cut 5 bases from V and 14 bases from J; bases unmatched to any gene: 12. This CDR3 has 12 residues. For the CDR3, the DNA is TGCAGCGTTATTAACGACAGGGGGTCGAAAACCTTC. Residues: CSVINDRGSKTF. The full variable domain, with the rest looked up from reference TRBV29-1 and TRBJ1-2, is SAVISQKPSRDICQRGTSLTIQCQVDSQVTMMFWYRQQPGQSLTLIATANQGSEATYESGFVIDKFPISRPNLTFSTLTVSNMSPEDSSIYLCSVINDRGSKTFGSGTRLTVV.

The rearrangement uses TRBV12-3 or TRBV12-4 and TRBJ1-2, with a tentative D call TRBD1 (5 bases). The V end was cut by 5 bases, the J end by 0 bases, with 7 bases between. The CDR3 totals 13 residues. The CDR3 nucleotides read TGTGCCAGCAGTCTCAGGGCTAACTATGGCTACACCTTC. Translated, it gives CASSLRANYGYTF.

The rearrangement uses TRBV30 and TRBJ1-6, with D perhaps TRBD1 (5 bases). V was clipped by 2 bases and J by 10 bases, with 15 bases between them. The CDR3 extends over 14 amino acids. Germline CDR1 and CDR2: GTSNPN and SVGIG (reference sequence). CDR3 bases: TGTGCCTGGAGTACCTGGGGGGGAGGGTCACCCCTCCACTTT. Encoded protein: CAWSTWGGGSPLHF.

The chain uses TRBV12-3 or TRBV12-4 and TRBJ1-1; no firm D call. The V gene lost 4 bases and the J gene lost 1 base, with 7 bases spanning the gap. This CDR3 has 13 residues. CDR3 in DNA: TGTGCCAGCAGTTCCAGACAGAACACTGAAGCTTTCTTT. Amino acid sequence: CASSSRQNTEAFF.

The V call is TRBV11-2, the J call TRBJ2-1; D is possibly TRBD2 (5 bases). The CDR3 contains 13 residues. CDR1 and CDR2 (germline): SGHAT, FQNNGV. V gave up 8 bases and J gave up 0 bases, with 8 bases separating them. CDR3 region: CASGAVSYNEQFF. The CDR3 DNA is TGTGCCAGCGGAGCGGTCTCCTACAATGAGCAGTTCTTC.

This clone was seen a few times. The chain joins TRBV7-6 to TRBJ2-1, with 7 bases identical to TRBD2. Germline V gene sequence: CDR1 SGHVS, CDR2 FNYEAQ. With 1 base clipped from V and 7 bases from J, the junction kept 10 bases outside the gene matches. This CDR3 has 16 residues. CDR3: CASSLVWAGAENEQFF. In DNA, the CDR3 is TGTGCCAGCAGCTTAGTATGGGCGGGAGCTGAAAATGAGCAGTTCTTC.

The chain couples TRBV5-5 to TRBJ2-1; D gene ambiguous. The CDR3 covers 16 residues. Germline CDR1 and CDR2: SGHKS and YYEKEE (reference sequence). Trimming stripped 1 base from V and 1 base from J, with 12 bases between. The CDR3 sequence is CASSLRQGWSYNEQFF. The CDR3 DNA follows: TGTGCCAGCAGCTTGAGACAAGGCTGGTCCTACAATGAGCAGTTCTTC.

V and J are TRBV4-1 and TRBJ1-1; possible D gene TRBD1, 6 bases. V shed 0 bases and J shed 4 bases, with 12 bases lying between them. The CDR3 has 15 amino acids. Looked up from germline, CDR1 is MGHRA and CDR2 is YSYEKL. The CDR3 here is CASSQESRGFTEAFF. The CDR3 DNA reads TGCGCCAGCAGCCAAGAATCCAGGGGTTTCACTGAAGCTTTCTTT.

The chain couples TRBV5-1 to TRBJ2-3, with D hard to call. Germline CDR1 reads SGHRS; CDR2 reads YFSETQ. V was trimmed by 2 bases and J by 4 bases, leaving 8 bases between them. The CDR3 covers 13 residues. CDR3 sequence reads: CASSFTESDTQYF. The CDR3 coding sequence is TGCGCCAGCAGCTTTACTGAGTCAGATACGCAGTATTTT.

This clone has just a few counts. This chain uses TRBV24-1 with TRBJ2-3; D unclear. The CDR3 totals 12 residues. Germline lookup yields CDR1 KGHDR and CDR2 SFDVKD. V dropped 9 bases and J dropped 6 bases, with 12 bases sitting between them. CDR3 region: CATGSSRDTQYF. CDR3 sequence (DNA): TGTGCCACCGGCTCCTCCCGTGATACGCAGTATTTT.

The chain links TRBV5-1 to TRBJ1-2, with a possible D match to TRBD1 (6 bases). Deletions cut 1 base from V and 0 bases from J, with 10 bases between. Germline CDR1 reads SGHRS; CDR2 reads YFSETQ. The CDR3 has 15 amino acids. In DNA, the CDR3 is TGCGCCAGCAGCTTGAGGACAGCTTCTAACTATGGCTACACCTTC. It translates to CASSLRTASNYGYTF.

To note about this clone: Germline and junction disagree at one end, which may indicate a read error. The chain has TRBV7-7 and TRBJ2-7, with 7 nucleotides matching TRBD1. Germline CDR1 is SSHAT and CDR2 is FNYEAQ (reference sequence). The CDR3 loop spans 14 amino acids. This chain's CDR3 is CASSFGQDAYEQYF. As DNA, the CDR3 is TGTGCTAGCAGCTTCGGACAGGATGCCTACGAGCAGTACTTC.

This chain links TRBV7-3 with TRBJ2-1, with TRBD1 as a possible D gene (5 bases). The V gene lost 5 bases and the J gene lost 12 bases, with 8 bases spanning the gap. Germline CDR1 SGHTA, CDR2 FQGTGA. The CDR3 has 10 amino acids. In DNA, the CDR3 is TGTGCCAGCAGCCGTAGGGGGCAGTTCTTC. It translates to CASSRRGQFF.

The CDR3 region is CASSLDSGGKDTIYF. In nucleotides, the CDR3 is TGTGCCAGCAGCTTAGACTCAGGGGGCAAAGACACCATATATTTT. The rearrangement joins TRBV7-9 to TRBJ1-3, with 8 bases identical to TRBD1. V shed 1 base and J 8 bases; nucleotides not matched to a gene: 7. Germline V CDR1 and CDR2: SEHNR, FQNEAQ (reference sequence). The CDR3 loop spans 15 amino acids.

The chain recombines TRBV6-5 with TRBJ1-2; 7 nucleotides line up with TRBD1. CDR3 length: 13 amino acids. Trimming cost V 6 bases and J 4 bases; bases outside gene matches: 5. The V gene's germline CDR1 is MNHEY and CDR2 SVGAGI. This chain's CDR3 is CASRPRTGYGYTF. In DNA form, the CDR3 reads TGTGCCAGCAGGCCCCGGACAGGCTATGGCTACACCTTC.